The 30 T cell receptor beta chains presented below share a single source sample, sequenced in a study of blood T cell repertoires in COVID-19. This table comes from immunoSEQ multiplex PCR, and its TCRdb copy is limited to in-frame clones, with some not included. The sample yields about 150,000 clones, around 88% seen once. Input material: peripheral blood. Every receptor here comes from a human donor in a cohort sampled during active COVID-19.

V gene TRBV27 combines with J gene TRBJ2-2, with 10 nucleotides matching TRBD2. Per the germline V gene, CDR1 is MNHEY and CDR2 is SMNVEV (reference sequence). V lost 1 base and J lost 7; bases outside the gene matches: 12. The CDR3 is made up of 18 amino acids. CDR3 bases: TGTGCCAGCAGTTTATTCTCTAGCGGGAGTGGGCCCAACGGGGAGCTGTTTTTT. This gives the protein CASSLFSSGSGPNGELFF.

This chain joins TRBV9 and TRBJ1-3; unclear D gene. In germline, CDR1 is SGDLS, CDR2 YYNGEE. The V end lost 0 bases, the J end lost 4 bases, and 8 bases lay between the germline ends. The CDR3 covers 14 residues. This CDR3 reads CASSVAPQGNTIYF. CDR3 nucleotide sequence: TGTGCCAGCAGCGTAGCGCCTCAGGGAAACACCATATATTTT.

Only a few counts were recorded for this clone. The gene calls are TRBV7-9 and TRBJ2-2; maybe TRBD2 (6 bases). Trimming pared 8 bases from V and 0 bases from J, leaving 16 bases between. Looked up from germline, CDR1 is SEHNR and CDR2 is FQNEAQ (reference sequence). There are 16 residues in the CDR3. The CDR3 bases are TGTGCCAGCCGGGGGAATCGAGGGCCGAACACCGGGGAGCTGTTTTTT. Its protein is CASRGNRGPNTGELFF.

This chain uses TRBV23-1 with TRBJ2-2; TRBD2 might be the D (6 bases). TRBV23-1 is an ORF; its function is uncertain. The CDR3 has 15 amino acids. The V and J ends lost 0 bases and 1 base respectively, with 6 bases between them. The CDR3 loop is CASSQSGGNTGELFF. CDR3 coding DNA: TGCGCCAGCAGTCAATCGGGGGGGAACACCGGGGAGCTGTTTTTT.

The chain carries TRBV6-5 and TRBJ2-1, with a weak D call TRBD2 (6 bases). The germline V and J ends were trimmed by 5 bases and 0 bases, with 11 bases remaining between them. This CDR3 is 15 amino acids long. In germline, CDR1 is MNHEY, CDR2 SVGAGI. The CDR3 DNA follows: TGTGCCAGCAGTAGCGGGTACAGCTCCTACAATGAGCAGTTCTTC. Its translation is CASSSGYSSYNEQFF.

The chain has TRBV5-1 and TRBJ2-7, with 12 bases that match TRBD2. The CDR3 totals 15 residues. Germline loops: CDR1 SGHRS, CDR2 YFSETQ. Losses at the gene ends were 4 bases for V and 6 bases for J; bases not matched to a gene: 8. Written as DNA, the CDR3 is TGCGCCAGCAGCCGCCGACTAGCGGGAGAAGGCGAGCAGTACTTC. It specifies CASSRRLAGEGEQYF.

The chain uses TRBV7-9 and TRBJ1-1; D remains unclear. CDR3 length equals 12 residues. Germline V gene data show CDR1 as SEHNR and CDR2 as FQNEAQ (reference sequence). Trimming pared 5 bases from V and 7 bases from J, leaving 11 bases between. CDR3 sequence (DNA): TGTGCCAGCAGCCCGCAGACGGGTGAAGCTTTCTTT. This sequence encodes CASSPQTGEAFF.

The chain uses TRBV5-1 and TRBJ1-1; TRBD1 matches at 7 bases. CDR1 and CDR2 from the germline V gene are SGHRS and YFSETQ. With V trimmed by 4 bases and J by 1 base, 7 bases remained unmatched. The CDR3 extends over 15 amino acids. CDR3 amino acids: CASSLRDRENTEAFF. The DNA of the CDR3 is TGCGCCAGCAGCCTGCGTGACAGGGAGAACACTGAAGCTTTCTTT.

The rearrangement joins TRBV9 to TRBJ2-7; no definite D call. Germline CDR1 reads SGDLS; CDR2 reads YYNGEE. V lost 3 bases, J lost 5 bases, and 12 bases lay in between. The CDR3 totals 13 residues. CDR3 sequence (DNA): TGTGCCAGCAGCGACCCGCGGTCCCACGAGCAGTACTTC. Amino acid sequence: CASSDPRSHEQYF. The whole variable domain, filled in from reference TRBV9 and TRBJ2-7, reads DSGVTQTPKHLITATGQRVTLRCSPRSGDLSVYWYQQSLDQGLQFLIQYYNGEERAKGNILERFSAQQFPDLHSELNLSSLELGDSALYFCASSDPRSHEQYFGPGTRLTVT.

This clone was observed once. This rearrangement joins TRBV24-1 to TRBJ2-1; TRBD2 aligns across 8 bases. From germline, CDR1 is KGHDR and CDR2 SFDVKD. The CDR3 covers 15 residues. Losses at the gene ends were 9 bases for V and 7 bases for J; bases not matched to a gene: 13. The CDR3 DNA follows: TGTGCCACCGGGCCGGGACTAGGTGGAGTAAATGAGCAGTTCTTC. It translates to CATGPGLGGVNEQFF.

The J gene is TRBJ1-5, the V gene TRBV28; 9 bases map to TRBD1. CDR3 length equals 20 residues. Losses at the gene ends were 6 bases for V and 5 bases for J; bases not matched to a gene: 23. Germline assignment: CDR1 MDHEN and CDR2 SYDVKM. CDR3 sequence (DNA): TGTGCCAGCAGCGGTAGAATCCCGGGACAGGGTTCGATTGTCCATCAGCCCCAGCATTTT. The encoded protein is CASSGRIPGQGSIVHQPQHF. The whole variable domain, remainder taken from reference TRBV28 and TRBJ1-5, is DVKVTQSSRYLVKRTGEKVFLECVQDMDHENMFWYRQDPGLGLRLIYFSYDVKMKEKGDIPEGYSVSREKKERFSLILESASTNQTSMYLCASSGRIPGQGSIVHQPQHFGDGTRLSIL.

The chain employs TRBV6-2 or TRBV6-3 and TRBJ1-3; 8 bases map to TRBD1. Looked up from germline, CDR1 is MNHEY and CDR2 is SVGEGT. The CDR3 is 19 amino acids. With V trimmed by 6 bases and J by 1 base, 17 bases remained unmatched. The CDR3, as DNA: TGTGCCAGCAGCCCGCACAAACCGGACAGGGAAGAGTCTGGAAACACCATATATTTT. Its translation is CASSPHKPDREESGNTIYF.

CDR3: CASSELAGVTDTQYF. In DNA, the CDR3 is TGTGCCAGCAGTGAACTAGCGGGAGTTACAGATACGCAGTATTTT. V and J are TRBV2 and TRBJ2-3; 10 bases align to TRBD2. The CDR3 loop spans 15 amino acids. Germline V gives CDR1 SNHLY, CDR2 FYNNEI. The V and J ends lost 2 bases and 3 bases, in that order; junction bases with no gene match: 2. The full variable domain, completed using reference TRBV2 and TRBJ2-3, is EPEVTQTPSHQVTQMGQEVILRCVPISNHLYFYWYRQILGQKVEFLVSFYNNEISEKSEIFDDQFSVERPDGSNFTLKIRSTKLEDSAMYFCASSELAGVTDTQYFGPGTRLTVL.

The rearrangement links TRBV28 to TRBJ2-7; 7 nucleotides align to TRBD1. The germline V gene has CDR1 MDHEN and CDR2 SYDVKM. CDR3 length: 13 amino acids. The junction had 4 bases not matched to a gene; V was cut back by 6 bases and J by 2 bases. In DNA form, the CDR3 reads TGTGCCAGCAGGACAGGGCAGGCCTACGAGCAGTACTTC. Protein product: CASRTGQAYEQYF. Using reference TRBV28 and TRBJ2-7 for the parts outside the CDR3, the full variable domain is DVKVTQSSRYLVKRTGEKVFLECVQDMDHENMFWYRQDPGLGLRLIYFSYDVKMKEKGDIPEGYSVSREKKERFSLILESASTNQTSMYLCASRTGQAYEQYFGPGTRLTVT.

The V and J genes are TRBV2 and TRBJ2-1, with 12 bases identical to TRBD2. Germline CDR1 and CDR2: SNHLY and FYNNEI. The CDR3 is made up of 16 amino acids. V shed 1 base, J shed 9 bases, and the junction held 7 bases outside the gene matches. The CDR3 sequence: CASSEVASGRASEQFF. CDR3 in DNA: TGTGCCAGCAGTGAAGTGGCTAGCGGGAGGGCCAGTGAGCAGTTCTTC. The full variable domain, in which reference TRBV2 and TRBJ2-1 provide the parts outside the CDR3, is EPEVTQTPSHQVTQMGQEVILRCVPISNHLYFYWYRQILGQKVEFLVSFYNNEISEKSEIFDDQFSVERPDGSNFTLKIRSTKLEDSAMYFCASSEVASGRASEQFFGPGTRLTVL.

This chain joins TRBV7-9 and TRBJ2-1; 10 nucleotides match TRBD2. The ends lost 1 base at V and 8 bases at J; junction bases unmatched: 8. The CDR3 is made up of 16 amino acids. The germline V gene has CDR1 SEHNR and CDR2 FQNEAQ (reference sequence). The CDR3 nucleotides read TGTGCCAGCAGCTTAGTCCCTAGCGGGAGTCACCATGAGCAGTTCTTC. Protein sequence: CASSLVPSGSHHEQFF.

The rearrangement joins TRBV6-6 to TRBJ1-1, with 8 bases aligning to TRBD1. CDR1 is MNHNY and CDR2 is SVGAGI in the germline V gene (reference sequence). There are 16 residues in the CDR3. After removal of 2 bases from V and 3 bases from J, the junction contained 8 bases not matched to a gene. In DNA, the CDR3 is TGTGCCAGCAGTTACCCGGGACAGGTGATCTACACTGAAGCTTTCTTT. It codes for CASSYPGQVIYTEAFF.

DNA of the CDR3: TGTGCCAGCAGTGACAGGGACAGGGGGCCCTATAGCAATCAGCCCCAGCATTTT. Amino acid sequence: CASSDRDRGPYSNQPQHF. The V and J genes are TRBV6-1 and TRBJ1-5; TRBD1 matches at 12 bases. CDR1 MNHNS and CDR2 SASEGT come from the germline V gene. This CDR3 spans 18 amino acids. V lost 3 bases, J lost 0 bases, and 6 bases stayed unmatched.

This clone was picked up one time. The V and J genes are TRBV29-1 and TRBJ2-5; 7 bases line up with TRBD1. Germline V gives CDR1 SQVTM, CDR2 ANQGSEA. Trimming took 8 bases from V and 3 from J; bases not matched to a gene: 9. This CDR3 contains 13 residues. CDR3 nucleotides: TGCAGCTTCACAGGGGTTAAGAAAGAGACCCAGTACTTC. Its translation: CSFTGVKKETQYF.

V usage is TRBV29-1 and J usage is TRBJ2-7, with TRBD2 identical over 11 bases. Trimming cost V 7 bases and J 0 bases; bases outside gene matches: 2. In germline, CDR1 is SQVTM, CDR2 ANQGSEA. This CDR3 is 13 amino acids long. The CDR3 reads CSATSGGSYEQYF. The CDR3 DNA is TGCAGCGCCACTAGCGGGGGCTCCTACGAGCAGTACTTC.

The chain employs TRBV6-5 and TRBJ1-1; D is unclear. V gave up 2 bases and J gave up 0 bases, with 7 bases separating them. This CDR3 is built from 14 residues. Germline values: CDR1 MNHEY, CDR2 SVGAGI. Here the CDR3 reads CASSYRNMNTEAFF. The CDR3 coding sequence is TGTGCCAGCAGTTACCGTAACATGAACACTGAAGCTTTCTTT.

The rearrangement uses TRBV7-2 and TRBJ1-5, with TRBD1 matching over 12 bases. After removal of 3 bases from V and 7 bases from J, the junction contained 7 bases not matched to a gene. The CDR3 runs 16 residues. Germline V gene sequence: CDR1 SGHTA, CDR2 FQGNSA. Here the CDR3 reads CASSFGTGGAGQPQHF. The CDR3 nucleotides are TGTGCCAGCAGCTTCGGGACAGGGGGCGCAGGGCAGCCCCAGCATTTT.

This chain links TRBV11-2 with TRBJ2-7; possibly TRBD2 for D (6 bases). Germline loops: CDR1 SGHAT, CDR2 FQNNGV. Trimming left V 0 bases short and J 6 bases short, with 18 bases between. The CDR3 is 16 residues long. In DNA, the CDR3 is TGTGCCAGCAGCTTAGATCTTACGGGGGTCTCGGGCGAGCAGTACTTC. It codes for CASSLDLTGVSGEQYF.

The chain joins TRBV5-4 to TRBJ1-1; 7 bases are a match to TRBD1. CDR1 and CDR2 (germline): SGHNT, YYREEE (reference sequence). The CDR3 extends over 17 amino acids. J was trimmed by 0 bases and V by 0 bases; bases with no gene match: 8. For the CDR3, the DNA is TGTGCCAGCAGCTTGGAAAGGGACAGCGTCTTGAACACTGAAGCTTTCTTT. Translated, it gives CASSLERDSVLNTEAFF.

This clone was observed once. The V gene is TRBV3-1 (or the pseudogene TRBV3-2), the J gene TRBJ2-2, with no clear D. CDR1 is LGHDT and CDR2 is YNNKEL in the germline V gene (reference sequence). Trimming removed 2 bases from V and 0 bases from J, with 4 bases in between. This CDR3 region has 14 residues. The CDR3 coding sequence is TGTGCCAGCAGCCAAACAGCGAACACCGGGGAGCTGTTTTTT. Translating gives CASSQTANTGELFF.

The chain uses TRBV12-3 or TRBV12-4 and TRBJ1-1, with a weak D call TRBD1 (5 bases). Trimming removed 8 bases at V and 2 bases at J, with 12 bases between. CDR3 length equals 13 residues. The CDR3 spells CASHRQTNTEAFF. The CDR3 DNA follows: TGTGCCAGCCACCGACAGACTAACACTGAAGCTTTCTTT.

The chain joins TRBV7-2 to TRBJ2-5; the D gene is possibly TRBD2 (5 bases). Germline CDR1 SGHTA, CDR2 FQGNSA. The germline V and J ends were trimmed by 4 bases and 7 bases, with 13 bases remaining between them. This CDR3 spans 13 amino acids. CDR3 protein: CASSWRGLATQYF. CDR3 nucleotide sequence: TGTGCCAGCAGCTGGCGAGGACTGGCGACCCAGTACTTC.

The table lists this clone with a count of one. This chain joins TRBV27 and TRBJ1-5; 8 bases fit TRBD1. Trimming took 5 bases from V and 5 from J; bases not matched to a gene: 11. This CDR3 has 16 residues. Germline CDR1 MNHEY, CDR2 SMNVEV (reference sequence). The CDR3 DNA reads as TGTGCCAGCAGTCTAATACCACTACAGGGGGATCAGCCCCAGCATTTT. Translating it yields CASSLIPLQGDQPQHF.

The J gene is TRBJ2-7, the V gene TRBV27; TRBD1 matches at 9 bases. This CDR3 is built from 19 residues. The trim removed 6 bases at V and 2 bases at J, leaving 20 bases unmatched. In germline, CDR1 is MNHEY, CDR2 SMNVEV (reference sequence). Here the CDR3 reads CASRPFYRGTGISTYEQYF. The CDR3 DNA sequence: TGTGCCAGCAGACCATTTTATCGAGGGACAGGGATTTCGACCTACGAGCAGTACTTC.

The V and J genes are TRBV5-8 and TRBJ2-7; TRBD2 agrees at 8 bases. This CDR3 is 13 amino acids long. Unmatched junction bases numbered 7, after V lost 4 bases and J lost 7 bases. The germline CDR1 and CDR2 sequences are SGHTS and YDEGEE. The CDR3 coding sequence is TGTGCCAGCAGCCGGGGGACTAGTCGGGAGCAGTACTTC. Its protein is CASSRGTSREQYF.